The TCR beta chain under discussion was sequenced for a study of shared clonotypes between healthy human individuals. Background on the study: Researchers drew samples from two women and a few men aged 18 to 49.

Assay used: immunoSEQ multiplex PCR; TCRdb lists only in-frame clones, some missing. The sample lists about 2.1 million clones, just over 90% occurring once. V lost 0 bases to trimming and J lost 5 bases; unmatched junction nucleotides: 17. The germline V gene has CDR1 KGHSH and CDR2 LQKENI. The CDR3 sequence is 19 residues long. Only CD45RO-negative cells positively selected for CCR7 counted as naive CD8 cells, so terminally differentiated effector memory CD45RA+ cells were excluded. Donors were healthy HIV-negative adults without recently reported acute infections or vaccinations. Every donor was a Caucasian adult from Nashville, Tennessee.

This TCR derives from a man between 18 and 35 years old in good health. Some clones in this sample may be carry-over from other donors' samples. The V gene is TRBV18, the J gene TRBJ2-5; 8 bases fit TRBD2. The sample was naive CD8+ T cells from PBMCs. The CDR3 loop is CASSPPVLTGGPLGETQYF. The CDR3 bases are TGTGCCAGCTCACCACCTGTTCTCACGGGAGGGCCGTTGGGGGAGACCCAGTACTTC. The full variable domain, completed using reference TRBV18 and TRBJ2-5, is NAGVMQNPRHLVRRRGQEARLRCSPMKGHSHVYWYRQLPEEGLKFMVYLQKENIIDESGMPKERFSAEFPKEGPSILRIQQVVRGDSAAYFCASSPPVLTGGPLGETQYFGPGTRLLVL.